This paragraph reports one T cell receptor beta chain. This receptor's antigen is unknown. No clone much larger than this one lies a single base away; base qualities are absent. The library came from the immunoSEQ multiplex PCR assay. On the authors' methods: A statistical classification framework was built to diagnose cytomegalovirus status from the catalog of TCR beta chain sequences. What TCRdb holds here is the immuneACCESS table cut down to in-frame rearrangements. Part of the clones is not present; checked against another copy, under half of the missing clones reflect an unresolved V gene, and the others are unexplained. D and trimming come from the DNA, and the V and J calls and clone size come from that table. The table for this sample lists about 98,000 clones; roughly 84% of them were counted only once. 6.3% of the sample goes to the ten largest clones. The sample belongs to a study of cytomegalovirus exposure and HLA in healthy donors (dated by TCRdb to about 2017). With respect to the entire study: According to a later analysis, the 120 validation repertoires were produced on the same platform as the 700 or so repertoires of the first cohort. High-throughput TCR immunosequencing, statistical association of individual TCRs with disease status, and machine learning were combined to predict cytomegalovirus infection status. The study aimed to test whether signatures of past pathogen exposure could be identified by cataloging public T cell receptors. In addition to the first cohort of around 670 subjects, a separate validation cohort of 130 or so different subjects was used.

Separate from the roughly 650-subject first cohort, the validation cohort of roughly 110 subjects was the group to which the donors belonged. Broad study findings and their caveats: According to the authors, the approach could potentially be generalized to other disease states and immunological phenotypes. A total of about 180 TCR beta chains were listed by the study as associated with cytomegalovirus. Three of the identified cytomegalovirus-associated TCR beta chains were confirmed in vitro to be specific for cytomegalovirus antigens. In both the original and validation cohorts, the classifier was reported to diagnose cytomegalovirus status with high specificity and sensitivity. In a later analysis, TCRs clustered in the first cohort were found to also tend to co-occur in the 130 or so validation repertoires, with approximately 95% of cluster scores above 0. Most TCR sequences were seen in very few donors, while some public TCRs were found in many individuals. The validation cohort had no HLA typing available for a later analysis, so co-occurrence within that cohort was assessed over all 130 or so repertoires.

The source of this sequence is a man between 18 and 29 years old in good health and CMV-seropositive. Material for sequencing was PBMCs.

The CDR3 has the sequence CASSPSGAIYQQYF. The sequenced DNA: TGTGCCAGCAGCCCGAGCGGGGCAATCTATCAGCAGTACTTC. Here the chain combines TRBV11-2 and TRBJ2-7; TRBD2 fits 7 bases in the junction. CDR1 and CDR2, per the germline V gene, are SGHAT and FQNNGV. The CDR3 holds 14 amino acids from the cysteine to the phenylalanine. The read is trimmed to its CDR3 DNA, 42 bases read in frame from base 1. V and J are trimmed by 5 bases and 8 bases, and the gene matches miss 12 bases of the junction.